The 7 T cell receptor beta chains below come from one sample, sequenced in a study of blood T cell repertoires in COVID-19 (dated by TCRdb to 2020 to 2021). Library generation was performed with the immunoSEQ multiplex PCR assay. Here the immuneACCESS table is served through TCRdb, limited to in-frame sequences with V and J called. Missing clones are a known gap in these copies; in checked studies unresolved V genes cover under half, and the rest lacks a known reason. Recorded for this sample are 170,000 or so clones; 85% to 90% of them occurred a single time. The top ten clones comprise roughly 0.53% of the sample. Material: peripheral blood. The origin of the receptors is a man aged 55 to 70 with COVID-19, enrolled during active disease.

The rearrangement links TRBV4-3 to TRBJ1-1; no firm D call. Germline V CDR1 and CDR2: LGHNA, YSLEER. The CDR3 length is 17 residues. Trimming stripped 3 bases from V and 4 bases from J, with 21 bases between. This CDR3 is CASSQAPASLGSTEAFF. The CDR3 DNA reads TGCGCCAGCAGCCAGGCCCCCGCCTCCCTCGGGAGCACTGAAGCTTTCTTT.

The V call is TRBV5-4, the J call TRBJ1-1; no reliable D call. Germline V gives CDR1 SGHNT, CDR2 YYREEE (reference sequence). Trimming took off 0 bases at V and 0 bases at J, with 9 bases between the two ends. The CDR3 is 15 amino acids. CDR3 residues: CASSLEGGVNTEAFF. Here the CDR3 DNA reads TGTGCCAGCAGCTTGGAGGGAGGTGTGAACACTGAAGCTTTCTTT.

For the CDR3, the DNA is TGTGCCAGCAGCACGGGGGGGTTCTGGGATACGCAGTATTTT. Translation: CASSTGGFWDTQYF. The chain links TRBV6-5 to TRBJ2-3; TRBD2 matches 8 bases. The CDR3 is made up of 14 amino acids. Germline CDR1 is MNHEY and CDR2 is SVGAGI. J was trimmed by 6 bases and V by 6 bases; bases with no gene match: 8.

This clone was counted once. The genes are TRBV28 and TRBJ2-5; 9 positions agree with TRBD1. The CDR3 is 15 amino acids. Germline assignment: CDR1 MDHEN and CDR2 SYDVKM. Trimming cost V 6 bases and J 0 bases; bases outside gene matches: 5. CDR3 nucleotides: TGTGCCAGCAGCCGACAGGGGGGTAACCAAGAGACCCAGTACTTC. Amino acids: CASSRQGGNQETQYF.

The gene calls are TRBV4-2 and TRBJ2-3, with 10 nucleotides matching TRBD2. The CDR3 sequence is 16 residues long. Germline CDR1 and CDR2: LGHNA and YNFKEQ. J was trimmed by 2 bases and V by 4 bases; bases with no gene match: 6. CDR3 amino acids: CASSLRAGGDTDTQYF. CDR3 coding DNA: TGTGCCAGCAGCCTTAGAGCGGGAGGGGACACAGATACGCAGTATTTT.

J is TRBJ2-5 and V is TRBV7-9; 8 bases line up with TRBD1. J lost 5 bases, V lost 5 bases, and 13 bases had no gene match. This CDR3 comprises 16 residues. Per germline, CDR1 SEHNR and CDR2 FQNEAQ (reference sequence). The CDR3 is CASSPDRDPTLETQYF. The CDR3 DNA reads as TGTGCCAGCAGCCCGGACAGGGACCCTACTTTGGAGACCCAGTACTTC.

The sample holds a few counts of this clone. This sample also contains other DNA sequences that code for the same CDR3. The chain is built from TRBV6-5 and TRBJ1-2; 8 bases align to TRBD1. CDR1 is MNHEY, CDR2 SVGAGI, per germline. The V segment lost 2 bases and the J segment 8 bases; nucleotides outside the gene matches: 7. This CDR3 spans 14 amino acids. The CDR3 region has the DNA TGTGCCAGCAGTTACACCGGACAGGGAGTCGGCTACACCTTC. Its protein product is CASSYTGQGVGYTF.